This TCR beta chain emerged from a study of blood T cell repertoires in COVID-19. About the study: COVID-19 samples collected from the United States, Italy and Spain covered acute and convalescent phases.

Participant reports of clinical history set cohort assignment. Clones were sequenced by immunoSEQ multiplex PCR, and TCRdb holds only the in-frame ones, with some missing. Among nearly 250,000 clones listed, 85% were seen once. Per germline, CDR1 SGHDT and CDR2 YYEEEE. This CDR3 comprises 12 residues. Between the trimmed V and J ends, which lost 4 bases and 2 bases, there was a span of 6 bases. The chain recombines TRBV5-6 with TRBJ2-5; no reliable D call. What was sequenced was PBMCs or T cells enriched from blood (not recorded which). This receptor was taken from a woman in her forties or fifties with acute COVID-19. As DNA, the CDR3 is TGTGCCAGCAGCCAGACTCAAGAGACCCAGTACTTC. This encodes CASSQTQETQYF.